This T cell receptor (beta chain) comes out of a study of blood T cell repertoires in COVID-19. Overall study: COVID-19 samples from acute and convalescent phases originated in the United States, Italy and Spain. In each case, the material was cDNA or gDNA derived from T cells, B-cell-depleted T cells, or PBMCs.

The germline V and J ends were trimmed by 5 bases and 5 bases, with 15 bases remaining between them. The CDR3 runs to 14 residues. Looked up from germline, CDR1 is ENHRY and CDR2 is SYGVKD. Original methodology: By means of reference gene primer amplification, nucleated cell counts were estimated. The table came from immunoSEQ multiplex PCR; TCRdb's copy has only in-frame clones and leaves some out. Clone size and V and J calls were adopted from that table, with D and trimming inferred from the DNA. The table shows some 170,000 clones, with approximately 86% occurring only once. The TCR was taken from a woman between 50 and 59 years old with acute or convalescent COVID-19. The material sequenced was peripheral blood. This sequence joins TRBV10-3 and TRBJ1-1; D not resolved. The CDR3 spells CAISTGSPWTEAFF. In DNA form, the CDR3 reads TGTGCCATCAGTACGGGGTCACCTTGGACTGAAGCTTTCTTT.